These T cell receptor beta chains were read from a single sample in a study of post-analysis software for immune sequencing data. TCRdb re-called the PCR reads with MiXCR, one entry per CDR3 protein. This sample carries approximately 400,000 distinct CDR3 sequences, roughly 30% of them seen once, and the ten largest clones take 13%. The specimen was blood. The receptors shown here come from a girl between 10 and 17 years old with multiple sclerosis. Each CDR3 is given with its conserved first and last residue. Fields, in order: J gene, D gene, clone size, V gene, CDR3 protein, CDR3 DNA. The D gene is left open where the match is weak. Expanded clones get a size class; other rows say once, few or many, or leave the size out.

J: TRBJ2-7
D: TRBD2
size: many
V: TRBV5-1
CDR3: CASSQPGLAGGYSYEQYF
DNA: TGCGCCAGCAGCCAACCGGGACTAGCGGGGGGATACTCCTACGAGCAGTACTTC

J: TRBJ2-3
D: TRBD2
size: -
V: TRBV5-1
CDR3: CASSYGAGGTDTQYF
DNA: TGCGCCAGCAGCTACGGAGCGGGAGGGACAGATACGCAGTATTTT

J: TRBJ2-7
D: TRBD1
size: -
V: TRBV5-1
CDR3: CASSVTGNTHEQYF
DNA: TGCGCCAGCAGCGTGACAGGGAACACCCACGAGCAGTACTTC

J: TRBJ2-6
D: -
size: -
V: TRBV6-1
CDR3: CAGSPGGRRISAGANVLTF
DNA: TGTGCCGGCAGCCCCGGGGGGCGACGAATTAGCGCTGGGGCCAACGTCCTGACTTTC

J: TRBJ1-1
D: TRBD1
size: -
V: TRBV7-6
CDR3: CASSQGAHTEAFF
DNA: TGTGCCAGCTCACAGGGGGCCCACACTGAAGCTTTCTTT

J: TRBJ2-7
D: -
size: many
V: TRBV7-9
CDR3: CASSLNYEQYF
DNA: TGTGCCAGCAGTCTAAACTACGAGCAGTACTTC

J: TRBJ2-5
D: -
size: few
V: TRBV12-3/TRBV12-4
CDR3: CASRPGTQETQYF
DNA: TGTGCCAGCAGGCCCGGGACCCAAGAGACCCAGTACTTC

J: TRBJ2-7
D: -
size: -
V: TRBV4-1
CDR3: CASSQDPGLDEQYF
DNA: TGCGCCAGCAGCCAAGATCCGGGCTTGGACGAGCAGTACTTC

J: TRBJ2-7
D: TRBD2
size: -
V: TRBV4-3
CDR3: CASSQDGIAGFNYEQYF
DNA: TGCGCCAGCAGCCAAGATGGGATAGCGGGGTTTAACTACGAGCAGTACTTC

J: TRBJ2-7
D: -
size: few
V: TRBV27
CDR3: CASSLGDTGTPYEQYF
DNA: TGTGCCAGCAGTTTAGGAGACACCGGGACTCCCTACGAGCAGTACTTC

J: TRBJ2-7
D: TRBD2
size: -
V: TRBV10-3
CDR3: CAISEPAGHHEQYF
DNA: TGTGCCATCAGTGAACCAGCGGGGCACCACGAGCAGTACTTC

J: TRBJ2-7
D: -
size: many
V: TRBV11-2
CDR3: CASSFDYEQYF
DNA: TGTGCCAGCAGTTTTGACTACGAGCAGTACTTC

J: TRBJ2-7
D: -
size: -
V: TRBV7-9
CDR3: CASSDPGDTYISYEQYF
DNA: TGTGCCAGCAGCGACCCAGGGGATACTTATATTTCCTACGAGCAGTACTTC

J: TRBJ2-1
D: -
size: -
V: TRBV30
CDR3: CACRGYNEQFF
DNA: TGTGCCTGCCGGGGCTACAATGAGCAGTTCTTC

J: TRBJ1-2
D: -
size: -
V: TRBV12-3/TRBV12-4
CDR3: CASRGPEWSYGYTF
DNA: TGTGCCAGCAGGGGACCTGAATGGAGCTATGGCTACACCTTC

J: TRBJ2-7
D: -
size: -
V: TRBV29-1
CDR3: CSVGLLGSYEQYF
DNA: TGCAGCGTTGGGTTGCTCGGGTCCTACGAGCAGTACTTC

J: TRBJ1-5
D: -
size: few
V: TRBV20-1
CDR3: CSASNGGQGQPQHF
DNA: TGCAGTGCTAGCAACGGGGGGCAAGGTCAGCCCCAGCATTTT

J: TRBJ1-6
D: TRBD1
size: few
V: TRBV18
CDR3: CASSVRQGTGSPLHF
DNA: TGTGCCAGCTCAGTTCGACAGGGGACGGGTTCACCCCTCCACTTT

J: TRBJ2-3
D: -
size: -
V: TRBV6-6
CDR3: CACTVASTDTQYF
DNA: TGTGCCTGCACGGTAGCTAGCACAGATACGCAGTATTTT

J: TRBJ2-7
D: -
size: -
V: TRBV3-1
CDR3: CASSQVSEPVWYF
DNA: TGTGCCAGCAGCCAAGTTAGTGAGCCGGTTTGGTACTTC

J: TRBJ2-7
D: -
size: many
V: TRBV28
CDR3: CASSRLPAYEQYF
DNA: TGTGCCAGCAGTCGTTTACCGGCCTACGAGCAGTACTTC

J: TRBJ1-1
D: -
size: -
V: TRBV2
CDR3: CASSESQQLFTEAFF
DNA: TGTGCCAGCAGTGAATCCCAACAGCTCTTCACTGAAGCTTTCTTT

J: TRBJ2-7
D: TRBD2
size: few
V: TRBV12-3/TRBV12-4
CDR3: CASSSSGGVSKRAYEQYF
DNA: TGTGCCAGCAGTTCAAGCGGGGGAGTATCTAAACGTGCCTACGAGCAGTACTTC

J: TRBJ2-7
D: TRBD2
size: many
V: TRBV4-1
CDR3: CASSQHGGAVDEQYF
DNA: TGCGCCAGCAGCCAACACGGGGGGGCGGTCGACGAGCAGTACTTC

J: TRBJ2-5
D: -
size: -
V: TRBV7-2
CDR3: CASSRPEDSIQETQYF
DNA: TGTGCCAGCAGCCGTCCCGAGGACAGCATACAAGAGACCCAGTACTTC

J: TRBJ2-7
D: -
size: -
V: TRBV5-1
CDR3: CASSLGHQSGGYEQYF
DNA: TGCGCCAGCAGCTTGGGACACCAAAGCGGCGGCTACGAGCAGTACTTC

J: TRBJ2-5
D: -
size: few
V: TRBV10-3
CDR3: CAIRPALGETQYF
DNA: TGTGCCATCAGGCCAGCCTTAGGAGAGACCCAGTACTTC

J: TRBJ2-1
D: TRBD2
size: -
V: TRBV20-1
CDR3: CSAGQAGIRTNEQFF
DNA: TGCAGTGCTGGTCAAGCGGGGATCCGGACCAATGAGCAGTTCTTC

J: TRBJ1-2
D: -
size: -
V: TRBV12-3/TRBV12-4
CDR3: CASKSGPYFNYGYTF
DNA: TGTGCCAGCAAGTCAGGGCCATACTTTAACTATGGCTACACCTTC

J: TRBJ2-7
D: -
size: -
V: TRBV7-8
CDR3: CASSLTGRGRGYYEQYF
DNA: TGTGCCAGCAGCTTAACGGGGCGGGGACGGGGCTACTACGAGCAGTACTTC

J: TRBJ2-7
D: -
size: few
V: TRBV20-1
CDR3: CSALLGRNYEQYF
DNA: TGCAGTGCTTTGTTGGGAAGGAACTACGAGCAGTACTTC

J: TRBJ1-5
D: -
size: few
V: TRBV20-1
CDR3: CSARRQGIQPQHF
DNA: TGCAGTGCTAGGAGGCAGGGAATTCAGCCCCAGCATTTT

J: TRBJ2-5
D: -
size: few
V: TRBV15
CDR3: CATRGFGLTSGPGVETQYF
DNA: TGTGCCACCAGAGGTTTCGGGCTGACGAGCGGCCCTGGAGTGGAGACCCAGTACTTC

J: TRBJ2-3
D: TRBD2
size: many
V: TRBV11-2
CDR3: CASSLGTSGGDTQYF
DNA: TGTGCCAGCAGCTTAGGGACTAGCGGGGGTGATACGCAGTATTTT

J: TRBJ2-1
D: -
size: -
V: TRBV9
CDR3: CASSVQGYNEQFF
DNA: TGTGCCAGCAGCGTCCAGGGGTACAATGAGCAGTTCTTC

J: TRBJ1-5
D: TRBD1
size: -
V: TRBV12-3/TRBV12-4
CDR3: CASSLGAGGQPQHF
DNA: TGTGCCAGCAGTTTAGGGGCAGGGGGTCAGCCCCAGCATTTT

J: TRBJ2-7
D: -
size: many
V: TRBV29-1
CDR3: CSVESDLGYEQYF
DNA: TGCAGCGTTGAAAGTGACCTCGGCTACGAGCAGTACTTC

J: TRBJ2-7
D: -
size: -
V: TRBV20-1
CDR3: CRLKASTDFPYEQYF
DNA: TGCAGGCTGAAGGCTTCGACGGACTTCCCCTACGAGCAGTACTTC

J: TRBJ2-7
D: -
size: few
V: TRBV12-3/TRBV12-4
CDR3: CASSPQVAHEQYF
DNA: TGTGCCAGCAGTCCACAGGTGGCGCACGAGCAGTACTTC

J: TRBJ2-1
D: TRBD2
size: -
V: TRBV5-1
CDR3: CATSLAGAYNEQFF
DNA: TGCGCCACTTCACTAGCGGGGGCCTACAATGAGCAGTTCTTC

J: TRBJ1-1
D: -
size: -
V: TRBV7-2
CDR3: CASSLTTGGNTEAFF
DNA: TGTGCCAGCAGCTTAACCACAGGAGGGAACACTGAAGCTTTCTTT

J: TRBJ2-7
D: -
size: few
V: TRBV7-2
CDR3: CASSSRVTGEQYF
DNA: TGTGCCAGCAGCTCCAGGGTTACGGGCGAGCAGTACTTC

J: TRBJ2-5
D: -
size: few
V: TRBV12-3/TRBV12-4
CDR3: CASSLVGQGQRQETQYF
DNA: TGTGCCAGCAGTTTAGTGGGGCAGGGGCAGAGGCAAGAGACCCAGTACTTC